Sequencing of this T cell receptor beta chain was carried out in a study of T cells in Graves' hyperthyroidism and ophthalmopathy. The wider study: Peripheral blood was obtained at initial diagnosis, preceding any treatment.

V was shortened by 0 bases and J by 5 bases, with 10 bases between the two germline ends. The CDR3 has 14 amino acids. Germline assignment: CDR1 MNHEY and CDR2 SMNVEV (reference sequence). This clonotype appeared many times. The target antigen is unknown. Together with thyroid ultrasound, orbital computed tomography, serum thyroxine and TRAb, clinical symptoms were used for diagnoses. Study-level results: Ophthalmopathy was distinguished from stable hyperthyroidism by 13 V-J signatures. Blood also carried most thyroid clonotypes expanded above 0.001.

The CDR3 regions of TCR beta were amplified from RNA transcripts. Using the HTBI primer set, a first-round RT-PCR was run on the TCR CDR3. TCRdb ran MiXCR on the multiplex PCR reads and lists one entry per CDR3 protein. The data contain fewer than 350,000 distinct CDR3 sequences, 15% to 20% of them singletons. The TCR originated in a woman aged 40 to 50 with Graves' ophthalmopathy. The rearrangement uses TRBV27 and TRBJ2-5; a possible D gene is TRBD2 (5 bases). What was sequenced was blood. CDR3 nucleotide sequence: TGTGCCAGCAGTTTATCTTGGGAGTCGGAGACCCAGTACTTC. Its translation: CASSLSWESETQYF.